What follows are 19 T cell receptor beta chains derived from one specimen sequenced in a study of identical twins. Using its own MiXCR run on the 5' RACE reads, TCRdb lists one record per CDR3 protein. There are hundreds of thousands of distinct CDR3 sequences in the sample; approximately 6% occur only once, and under 2% lies in the top ten. Input material: naive T cells sorted from blood. The source is a man between 18 and 35 years old in good health.

This clonotype was counted ten times or more. The V call is TRBV14, the J call TRBJ2-1, with 8 bases matching TRBD2. Germline CDR1 SGHDN, CDR2 FVKESK. Trimming at V came to 4 bases and at J to 5 bases, leaving 7 bases not matched to a gene. This CDR3 has 15 amino acids. The DNA of the CDR3 is TGTGCCAGCAGCCCCCCCCTAGCGGGTGACAATGAGCAGTTCTTC. Protein: CASSPPLAGDNEQFF.

This clonotype occurred many times. This chain connects TRBV25-1 to TRBJ2-7, with D possibly called TRBD1 or TRBD2 (5 bases each). V lost 8 bases and J 2 bases, leaving 10 bases between the germline ends. CDR1 and CDR2 (germline): MGHDK, SYGVNS. This CDR3 has 12 amino acids. DNA for the CDR3: TGTGCCAGCCGGGACCTAGCCTACGAGCAGTACTTC. Translated, it gives CASRDLAYEQYF.

This clonotype was detected only a few times. This chain links TRBV7-8 with TRBJ2-1; D not resolved. From germline, CDR1 is SGHVS and CDR2 FQNEAQ. Trimming left V 8 bases short and J 9 bases short, with 11 bases between. The CDR3 covers 11 residues. For the CDR3, the DNA is TGTGCCAGCTCGTTCCTCTCTGAGCAGTTCTTC. The encoded protein is CASSFLSEQFF.

This clonotype was observed many times. The chain uses TRBV6-1 and TRBJ1-5; TRBD1 aligns across 7 bases. This CDR3 is built from 15 residues. Per germline, CDR1 MNHNS and CDR2 SASEGT. Trimming took 2 bases from V and 5 from J; bases not matched to a gene: 6. CDR3 nucleotides: TGTGCCAGCAGTGAATTGGGAGGGGGCTATCAGCCCCAGCATTTT. Encoded protein: CASSELGGGYQPQHF.

The chain is built from TRBV20-1 and TRBJ2-7; TRBD2 might be the D (6 bases). Trimming removed 1 base from V and 2 bases from J, with 12 bases in between. The germline gives CDR1 DFQATT, CDR2 SNEGSKA (reference sequence). This CDR3 is built from 14 residues. For the CDR3, the DNA is TGCAGTGCTAGAGTTAGCGGAGTAGCCTACGAGCAGTACTTC. This translates into CSARVSGVAYEQYF.

A few counts support this clonotype. V gene TRBV15 combines with J gene TRBJ2-5, with D possibly TRBD2 on 6 matching bases. V dropped 0 bases and J dropped 1 base, with 9 bases sitting between them. This CDR3 contains 15 residues. Germline-derived CDR1 and CDR2 are LNHNV and YYDKDF (reference sequence). CDR3 region: CATSRDGGTQETQYF. DNA of the CDR3: TGTGCCACCAGCAGAGATGGGGGGACCCAAGAGACCCAGTACTTC.

This clonotype was picked up a small number of times. The V and J genes are TRBV25-1 and TRBJ2-5; 8 nucleotides agree with TRBD1. The CDR3 sequence is 17 residues long. Germline V gene lookup returns CDR1 MGHDK and CDR2 SYGVNS. The ends lost 1 base at V and 2 bases at J; junction bases unmatched: 9. The CDR3 nucleotides read TGTGCCAGCAGTGAATTTTCAGGGACAGGTCGTCAAGAGACCCAGTACTTC. It is translated as CASSEFSGTGRQETQYF.

This clonotype was detected ten times or more. V usage is TRBV19 and J usage is TRBJ2-2; D uncertain. The CDR3 spans 11 residues. V lost 7 bases, J lost 5 bases, and 5 bases lay in between. Per the germline V gene, CDR1 is LNHDA and CDR2 is SQIVND (reference sequence). The chain's CDR3 is CASMETGELFF. CDR3 nucleotide sequence: TGTGCCAGTATGGAGACCGGGGAGCTGTTTTTT.

The chain carries TRBV29-1 and TRBJ2-7; 9 bases match TRBD1. Germline values: CDR1 SQVTM, CDR2 ANQGSEA. Unmatched junction bases numbered 4, after V lost 4 bases and J lost 9 bases. The CDR3 runs 11 residues. In DNA form, the CDR3 reads TGCAGCGTTGGGACAGGGGATGGGCAGTACGTC. Amino acids: CSVGTGDGQYV.

This clonotype came up many times. The chain joins TRBV6-2 or TRBV6-3 to TRBJ2-7; D gene ambiguous. The CDR3 length is 14 residues. Looked up from germline, CDR1 is MNHEY and CDR2 is SVGEGT. Between the trimmed V and J ends, which lost 6 bases and 2 bases, there was a span of 14 bases. The CDR3 sequence: CASRTLDRTYEQYF. The CDR3, as DNA: TGTGCCAGCAGAACCCTCGACCGAACCTACGAGCAGTACTTC.

The table lists this clonotype with a few counts. The chain is built from TRBV3-1 and TRBJ1-2, with no clear D. The CDR3 has 16 amino acids. The V end was cut by 4 bases, the J end by 4 bases, with 19 bases between. Germline V gene lookup returns CDR1 LGHDT and CDR2 YNNKEL (reference sequence). CDR3 in amino acids: CASSLGGTAGPYGYTF. The DNA of the CDR3 is TGTGCCAGCAGCCTTGGTGGAACAGCGGGCCCCTATGGCTACACCTTC. The full variable domain, its missing parts supplied by reference TRBV3-1 and TRBJ1-2, is DTAVSQTPKYLVTQMGNDKSIKCEQNLGHDTMYWYKQDSKKFLKIMFSYNNKELIINETVPNRFSPKSPDKAHLNLHINSLELGDSAVYFCASSLGGTAGPYGYTFGSGTRLTVV.

This clonotype was counted at least ten times. The V call is TRBV10-3, the J call TRBJ2-7; D gene ambiguous. V lost 9 bases and J 7 bases, leaving 13 bases between the germline ends. Germline assignment: CDR1 ENHRY and CDR2 SYGVKD. This CDR3 has 11 amino acids. Written as DNA, the CDR3 is TGTGCCATTTACGATTCGGGTGAGCAGTACGTC. This translates into CAIYDSGEQYV.

This clonotype was seen repeatedly, ten times or more. This chain joins TRBV7-2 and TRBJ2-1; D unresolved. The V gene's germline CDR1 is SGHTA and CDR2 FQGNSA. This CDR3 has 14 residues. Trimming took off 0 bases at V and 7 bases at J, with 10 bases between the two ends. The chain's CDR3 is CASSLADGSNEQFF. CDR3 sequence (DNA): TGTGCCAGCAGCTTAGCTGACGGGTCAAATGAGCAGTTCTTC.

V is TRBV24-1 and J is TRBJ2-1; 13 bases agree with TRBD2. Germline V gene sequence: CDR1 KGHDR, CDR2 SFDVKD. There are 16 residues in the CDR3. Trimming cost V 0 bases and J 5 bases; bases outside gene matches: 0. The CDR3 protein is CATSDLTSGRDNEQFF. The CDR3 nucleotides read TGTGCCACCAGTGATTTGACTAGCGGGAGGGACAATGAGCAGTTCTTC.

The J gene is TRBJ2-7, the V gene TRBV6-2 or TRBV6-3; D gene ambiguous. Trimming pared 2 bases from V and 3 bases from J, leaving 14 bases between. The germline CDR1 and CDR2 sequences are MNHEY and SVGEGT. This CDR3 contains 15 residues. The CDR3 loop is CASSYTPKPGYEQYF. CDR3 in DNA: TGTGCCAGCAGTTACACCCCGAAGCCGGGCTACGAGCAGTACTTC.

At least ten counts were recorded for this clonotype. The CDR3 is CAIKQGLVQTQYF. CDR3 sequence (DNA): TGTGCCATAAAACAGGGGTTGGTTCAGACCCAGTACTTC. V and J are TRBV2 and TRBJ2-5, with TRBD1 matching over 7 bases. The CDR3 has 13 amino acids. J gave up 6 bases and V 10 bases, and 11 bases lay outside the gene matches. Germline V gene sequence: CDR1 SNHLY, CDR2 FYNNEI. The full variable domain, in which reference TRBV2 and TRBJ2-5 provide the parts outside the CDR3, is EPEVTQTPSHQVTQMGQEVILRCVPISNHLYFYWYRQILGQKVEFLVSFYNNEISEKSEIFDDQFSVERPDGSNFTLKIRSTKLEDSAMYFCAIKQGLVQTQYFGPGTRLLVL.

V gene TRBV5-1 combines with J gene TRBJ2-1, with 14 bases fitting TRBD2. V lost 2 bases and J lost 8; bases outside the gene matches: 6. Germline V gene lookup returns CDR1 SGHRS and CDR2 YFSETQ. This CDR3 has 16 amino acids. The CDR3 reads CASSFLGTSGSYEQFF. The CDR3 coding sequence is TGCGCCAGCAGCTTCCTGGGGACTAGCGGGAGCTATGAGCAGTTCTTC.

The chain recombines TRBV6-5 with TRBJ1-2, with 8 positions matching TRBD1. Unmatched junction bases numbered 3, after V lost 2 bases and J lost 4 bases. The CDR3 runs to 14 residues. CDR1 is MNHEY, CDR2 SVGAGI, per germline. DNA of the CDR3: TGTGCCAGCAGTTACGCGGGACAGGCCTATGGCTACACCTTC. This codes for CASSYAGQAYGYTF.

This clonotype was seen only a few times. V usage is TRBV7-8 and J usage is TRBJ2-7; D gene ambiguous. With 4 bases removed from V and 3 bases from J, the gap between germline ends came to 10 bases. The CDR3 sequence is 13 residues long. From germline, CDR1 is SGHVS and CDR2 FQNEAQ. In DNA, the CDR3 is TGTGCCAGCAGCTCCCTCGTTGGCTACGAGCAGTACTTC. Protein sequence: CASSSLVGYEQYF.